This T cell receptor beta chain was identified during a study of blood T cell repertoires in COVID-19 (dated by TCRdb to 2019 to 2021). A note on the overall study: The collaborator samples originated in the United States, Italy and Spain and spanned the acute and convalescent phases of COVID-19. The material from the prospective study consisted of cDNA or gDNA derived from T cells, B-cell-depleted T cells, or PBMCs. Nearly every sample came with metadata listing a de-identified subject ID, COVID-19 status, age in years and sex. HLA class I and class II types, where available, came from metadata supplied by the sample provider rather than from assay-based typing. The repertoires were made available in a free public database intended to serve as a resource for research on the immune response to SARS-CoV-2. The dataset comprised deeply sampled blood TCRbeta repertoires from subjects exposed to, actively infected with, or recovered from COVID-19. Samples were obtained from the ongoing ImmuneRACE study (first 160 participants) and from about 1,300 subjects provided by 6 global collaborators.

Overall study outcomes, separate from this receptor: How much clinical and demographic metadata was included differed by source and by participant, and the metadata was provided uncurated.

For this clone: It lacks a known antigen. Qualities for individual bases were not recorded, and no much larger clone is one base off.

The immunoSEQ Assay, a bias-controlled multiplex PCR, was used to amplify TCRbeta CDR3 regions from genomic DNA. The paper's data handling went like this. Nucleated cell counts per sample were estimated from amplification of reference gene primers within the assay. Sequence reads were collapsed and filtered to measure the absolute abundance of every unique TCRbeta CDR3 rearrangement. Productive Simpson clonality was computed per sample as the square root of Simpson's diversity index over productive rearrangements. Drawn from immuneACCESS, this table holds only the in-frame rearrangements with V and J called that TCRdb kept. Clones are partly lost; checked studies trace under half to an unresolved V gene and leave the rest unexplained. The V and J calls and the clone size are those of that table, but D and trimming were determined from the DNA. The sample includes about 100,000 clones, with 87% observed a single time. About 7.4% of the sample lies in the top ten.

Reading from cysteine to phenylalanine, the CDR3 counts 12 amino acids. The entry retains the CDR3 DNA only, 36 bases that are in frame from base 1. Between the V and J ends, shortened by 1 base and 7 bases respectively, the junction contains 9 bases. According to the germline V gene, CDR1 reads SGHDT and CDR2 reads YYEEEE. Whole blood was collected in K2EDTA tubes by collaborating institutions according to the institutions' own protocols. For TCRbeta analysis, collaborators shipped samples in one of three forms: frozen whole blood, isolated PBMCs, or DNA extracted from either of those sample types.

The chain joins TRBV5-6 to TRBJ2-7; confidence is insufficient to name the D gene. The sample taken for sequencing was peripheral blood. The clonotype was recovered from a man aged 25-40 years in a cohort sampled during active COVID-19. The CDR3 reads CASSLSFREQYF. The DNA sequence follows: TGTGCCAGCAGCTTGTCCTTTCGGGAGCAGTACTTC. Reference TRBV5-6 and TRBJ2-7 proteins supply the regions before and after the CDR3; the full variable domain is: DAGVTQSPTHLIKTRGQQVTLRCSPKSGHDTVSWYQQALGQGPQFIFQYYEEEERQRGNFPDRFSGHQFPNYSSELNVNALLLGDSALYLCASSLSFREQYFGPGTRLTVT.